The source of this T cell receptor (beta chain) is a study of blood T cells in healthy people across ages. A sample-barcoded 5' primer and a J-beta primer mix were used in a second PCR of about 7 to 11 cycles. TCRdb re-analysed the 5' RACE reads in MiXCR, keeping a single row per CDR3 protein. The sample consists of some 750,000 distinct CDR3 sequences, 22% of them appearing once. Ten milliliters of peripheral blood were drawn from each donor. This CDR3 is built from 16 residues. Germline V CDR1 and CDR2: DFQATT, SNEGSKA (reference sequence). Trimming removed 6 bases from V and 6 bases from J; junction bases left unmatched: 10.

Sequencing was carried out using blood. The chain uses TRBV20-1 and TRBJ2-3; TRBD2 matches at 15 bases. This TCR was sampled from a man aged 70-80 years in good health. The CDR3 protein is CSAPTRTSGGADTQYF. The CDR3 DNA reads TGCAGTGCCCCGACCCGGACTAGCGGGGGGGCGGATACGCAGTATTTT.